These 14 T cell receptor beta chains originate from one sample sequenced in a study of kidney transplant recipient with SARS-CoV-2 infection. One entry per CDR3 protein results from TCRdb running MiXCR on the reads. The data show about 240,000 distinct CDR3 sequences, with about 28% seen just once and under 9.5% held by the top ten. The specimen comprised a blood sample, sampled at baseline and on approximately day 120 from a kidney transplant recipient. All receptors derive from a young adult male patient who had COVID-19 and was a kidney transplant recipient. Some T cells may be graft donor cells.

The chain employs TRBV2 and TRBJ2-3; TRBD1 agrees at 7 bases. The CDR3 is 15 residues long. V shed 7 bases and J 5 bases; nucleotides not matched to a gene: 12. In germline, CDR1 is SNHLY, CDR2 FYNNEI. CDR3 bases: TGTGCCAGCAAACCTGAAAGGGGGCCCGGAGATACGCAGTATTTT. It encodes CASKPERGPGDTQYF.

This clonotype was observed at least ten times. The rearrangement uses TRBV12-3 or TRBV12-4 and TRBJ1-5, with a tentative D call TRBD1 (5 bases). This CDR3 region has 15 residues. Between the trimmed V and J ends, which lost 3 bases and 4 bases, there was a span of 13 bases. The CDR3, as DNA: TGTGCCAGCAGTTTTATGGCAGGGTTTAATCAGCCCCAGCATTTT. It yields the protein CASSFMAGFNQPQHF.

Points on this clonotype: A far larger clone is just one base off, so this is likely a read error. The chain couples TRBV5-1 to TRBJ2-7; no clear D. CDR3 length: 16 residues. Trimming shortened V by 0 bases and J by 10 bases, and 23 bases separated the two germline ends. CDR1 is SGHRS and CDR2 is YFSETQ in the germline V gene. CDR3 DNA sequence: TGCGCCAGCAGCTTGGAACCCAGCCTCGTCCAAGAGGCCCAGTACTTC. Its translation: CASSLEPSLVQEAQYF.

The J gene is TRBJ2-4, the V gene TRBV24-1; D is possibly TRBD1 or TRBD2 (5 bases each). The CDR3 covers 15 residues. Germline V gene data show CDR1 as KGHDR and CDR2 as SFDVKD. V was pared by 2 bases and J by 9 bases, with 16 bases between. This chain's CDR3 is CATSDSSDWDGIQYF. The CDR3 DNA is TGTGCCACCAGTGATTCGTCGGACTGGGACGGCATTCAGTACTTC.

This chain uses TRBV9 with TRBJ2-2; TRBD2 matches at 7 bases. The CDR3 runs 17 residues. Germline CDR1 reads SGDLS; CDR2 reads YYNGEE. V lost 4 bases, J lost 0 bases, and 9 bases stayed unmatched. In DNA form, the CDR3 reads TGTGCCAGCAGCCCGTTCGGGGGGATCGCGAACACCGGGGAGCTGTTTTTT. Translation: CASSPFGGIANTGELFF.

In its sample, this clonotype was seen many times. The V gene is TRBV3-1, the J gene TRBJ2-5; D is unclear. The CDR3 consists of 17 residues. V was clipped by 5 bases and J by 8 bases, with 27 bases between them. CDR1 and CDR2 (germline): LGHDT, YNNKEL (reference sequence). In nucleotides, the CDR3 is TGTGCCAGCAGCATGCATGCTCCCATTTCTTTCTCTGAAACCCAGTACTTC. It translates to CASSMHAPISFSETQYF.

Many counts were recorded for this clonotype. This chain uses TRBV7-9 with TRBJ1-4; 7 positions agree with TRBD1. Looked up from germline, CDR1 is SEHNR and CDR2 is FQNEAQ (reference sequence). There are 15 residues in the CDR3. After removal of 6 bases from V and 6 bases from J, the junction contained 10 bases not matched to a gene. In nucleotides, the CDR3 is TGTGCCAGCAGTTCAACAGGGGTTGGATATGAAAAACTGTTTTTT. The encoded protein is CASSSTGVGYEKLFF.

At least ten counts were recorded for this clonotype. The chain uses TRBV15 and TRBJ1-2; D unclear. CDR3 length: 17 residues. Trimming took off 4 bases at V and 4 bases at J, with 22 bases between the two ends. CDR1 LNHNV and CDR2 YYDKDF come from the germline V gene (reference sequence). The CDR3 protein is CATSKHLRCGKTYGYTF. In DNA form, the CDR3 reads TGTGCCACCAGCAAGCACCTAAGGTGTGGAAAGACCTATGGCTACACCTTC.

The chain couples TRBV3-1 to TRBJ2-3; D remains unclear. This CDR3 is 16 amino acids long. V lost 0 bases, J lost 1 base, and 11 bases lay in between. CDR1 and CDR2 from the germline V gene are LGHDT and YNNKEL (reference sequence). CDR3 coding DNA: TGTGCCAGCAGCCAAGAAACGGAATGGGGCACAGATACGCAGTATTTT. Its protein is CASSQETEWGTDTQYF.

The rearrangement links TRBV7-9 to TRBJ2-3; 12 bases are shared with TRBD2. The CDR3 is made up of 16 amino acids. V lost 3 bases and J lost 3; bases outside the gene matches: 4. The germline CDR1 and CDR2 sequences are SEHNR and FQNEAQ (reference sequence). The CDR3 region has the DNA TGTGCCAGCAGCTTGACTAGCGGGAGTATAACAGATACGCAGTATTTT. Translated, it gives CASSLTSGSITDTQYF.

The chain has TRBV5-6 and TRBJ2-5, with 9 bases fitting TRBD2. Trimming took 1 base from V and 5 from J; bases not matched to a gene: 6. The CDR3 runs 15 residues. Germline lookup yields CDR1 SGHDT and CDR2 YYEEEE. In DNA form, the CDR3 reads TGTGCCAGCAGCTTGTACTCGCGGGAGGGGGAGACCCAGTACTTC. The encoded protein is CASSLYSREGETQYF.

In this sample, this clonotype turned up once. This sequence may be a read error, since a much larger clone differs from it by one base. Because the CDR3 is missing its conserved closing phenylalanine or tryptophan, this is likely a read error. J is TRBJ1-2 and V is TRBV20-1; D not certain. Germline V gives CDR1 DFQATT, CDR2 SNEGSKA (reference sequence). CDR3 length: 13 amino acids. V lost 3 bases and J 0 bases, leaving 8 bases between the germline ends. For the CDR3, the DNA is TGCAGTGCTAGTCTTGGGACTAACTATGGCTACACCCTC. Translation: CSASLGTNYGYTL.

This clonotype was observed at least ten times. This sequence joins TRBV3-1 and TRBJ1-1; D remains ambiguous. This CDR3 region has 17 residues. V lost 5 bases, J lost 4 bases, and 23 bases lay in between. Per the germline V gene, CDR1 is LGHDT and CDR2 is YNNKEL (reference sequence). Written as DNA, the CDR3 is TGTGCCAGCAGCTATGTGTCTCCCATTTCAATTCGCACTGAAGCTTTCTTT. Its protein is CASSYVSPISIRTEAFF. Together with reference TRBV3-1 and TRBJ1-1, the CDR3 gives the full variable domain: DTAVSQTPKYLVTQMGNDKSIKCEQNLGHDTMYWYKQDSKKFLKIMFSYNNKELIINETVPNRFSPKSPDKAHLNLHINSLELGDSAVYFCASSYVSPISIRTEAFFGQGTRLTVV.

This clonotype was observed many times. This chain links TRBV28 with TRBJ1-2, with a possible D match to TRBD1 (5 bases). Germline V gene sequence: CDR1 MDHEN, CDR2 SYDVKM. V lost 11 bases, J lost 8 bases, and 12 bases lay in between. This CDR3 has 10 residues. The CDR3: CASGAQGYTF. Written as DNA, the CDR3 is TGTGCCTCCGGGGCTCAGGGCTACACCTTC.